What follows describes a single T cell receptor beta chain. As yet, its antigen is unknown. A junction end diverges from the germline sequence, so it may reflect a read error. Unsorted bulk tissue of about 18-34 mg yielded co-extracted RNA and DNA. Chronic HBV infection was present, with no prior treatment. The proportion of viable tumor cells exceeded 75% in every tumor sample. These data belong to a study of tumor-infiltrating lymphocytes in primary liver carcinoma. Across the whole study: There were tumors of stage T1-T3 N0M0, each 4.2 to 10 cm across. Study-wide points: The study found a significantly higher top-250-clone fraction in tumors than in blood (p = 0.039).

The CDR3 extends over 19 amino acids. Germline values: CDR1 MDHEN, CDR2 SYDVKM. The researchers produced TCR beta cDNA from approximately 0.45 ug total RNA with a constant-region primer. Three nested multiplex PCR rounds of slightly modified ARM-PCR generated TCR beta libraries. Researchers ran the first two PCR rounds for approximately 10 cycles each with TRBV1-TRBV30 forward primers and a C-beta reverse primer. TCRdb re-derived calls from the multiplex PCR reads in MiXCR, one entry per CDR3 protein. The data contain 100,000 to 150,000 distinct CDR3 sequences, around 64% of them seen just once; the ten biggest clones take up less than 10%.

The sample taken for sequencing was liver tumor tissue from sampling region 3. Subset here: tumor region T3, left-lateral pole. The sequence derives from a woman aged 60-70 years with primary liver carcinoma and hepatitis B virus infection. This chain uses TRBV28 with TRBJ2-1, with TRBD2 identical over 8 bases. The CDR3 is CASSFPHITGTSRDNEQFF. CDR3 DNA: TGTGCTAGCAGTTTTCCGCACATTACCGGGACTAGTAGAGACAATGAGCAGTTCTTC.